These T cell receptor beta chains were read from a single sample in a study of shared clonotypes between healthy human individuals. TCRdb's table, derived via immunoSEQ multiplex PCR, lists solely in-frame clones and lacks some. This sample carries around 120,000 clones, around 71% of them seen once, and the ten largest clones take approximately 25%. Sequencing was carried out using memory CD8+ T cells sorted from blood. The receptor source for this set is a woman aged 25-40 years in good health. Both conserved end residues are part of each CDR3. A D gene is named only where the DNA matches it firmly. Size is omitted from some rows. Given values are once, few, many or a class for expanded clones.

abundance	v_gene	d_gene	j_gene	CDR3nt	CDR3aa
-	TRBV2	TRBD2	TRBJ2-2	TGTGCCAGCAGACGACTAGCGGCGAACACCGGGGAGCTGTTTTTT	CASRRLAANTGELFF
-	TRBV7-2	-	TRBJ2-7	TGTGCCAGCAGGGCCTGGGACGGCCCCTACGAGCAGTACTTC	CASRAWDGPYEQYF
-	TRBV6-6	-	TRBJ1-1	TGTGCCAGCAGTTATGACGGCGGCACTGAAGCTTTCTTT	CASSYDGGTEAFF
-	TRBV2	-	TRBJ1-2	TGTGCCAGCAGTGTTTTGGCGGGGGAGGATGGCTACACCTTC	CASSVLAGEDGYTF
-	TRBV7-2	-	TRBJ1-4	TGTGCCAGCAGCGTTGGAAGAAGCGAAAAACTGTTTTTT	CASSVGRSEKLFF
-	TRBV5-8	-	TRBJ1-5	TGTGCCAGCAGCTTGCTCTGGGGGGCTAGCAATCAGCCCCAGCATTTT	CASSLLWGASNQPQHF
-	TRBV30	-	TRBJ2-7	TGTGCCTGGAGTGTACTAGAAGGTCTCTCCTACGAGCAGTACTTC	CAWSVLEGLSYEQYF
-	TRBV27	-	TRBJ2-3	TGTGCCAGCAGTTTATGGGACCCATGGGATACGCAGTATTTT	CASSLWDPWDTQYF
-	TRBV10-3	-	TRBJ2-7	TGTGCCATCAGTGAGTCTTGGGATCCCCCCTCCGAGCAGTACTTC	CAISESWDPPSEQYF
many	TRBV11-2	TRBD1	TRBJ2-1	TGTGCCAGCAGCTATGGCAGGGGGTTTTACAATGAGCAGTTCTTC	CASSYGRGFYNEQFF
once	TRBV2	TRBD1	TRBJ1-1	TGTGCCAGCAGCACACGACAGGGGATCACTGAAGCTTTCTTT	CASSTRQGITEAFF
-	TRBV20-1	-	TRBJ1-1	TGCAGGGCGATGAAGAACACTGAAGCTTTCTTT	CRAMKNTEAFF
-	TRBV19	-	TRBJ2-3	TGTGCCAGCGCGGGACCGGCTAGCACAGATACGCAGTATTTT	CASAGPASTDTQYF
-	TRBV28	TRBD2	TRBJ2-5	TGTGCCAGCAGACCACTAGCGGGAAATGGAGAGACCCAGTACTTC	CASRPLAGNGETQYF
-	TRBV10-3	-	TRBJ2-7	TGTGCCATCATATTAGCGTTTACGATCGACGAGCAGTACTTC	CAIILAFTIDEQYF
-	TRBV27	-	TRBJ2-5	TGTGCCAGCAACACGACTCAGCGGCAAGAGACCCAGTACTTC	CASNTTQRQETQYF
few	TRBV25-1	TRBD1	TRBJ2-2	TGTGCCAGCAGTGAATCCAGGGGGCCCACCGGGGAGCTGTTTTTT	CASSESRGPTGELFF
few	TRBV9	-	TRBJ2-3	TGTGCCAGCAGCGTAGGGCAGGCGGGGACCGGCACAGATACGCAGTATTTT	CASSVGQAGTGTDTQYF
-	TRBV28	-	TRBJ2-3	TGTGCCAGCAGTTTTCTTGCAGGGGGGAACTACTTTATCGGGAGGGCCTCCACAGATACGCAGTATTTT	CASSFLAGGNYFIGRASTDTQYF
-	TRBV11-2	-	TRBJ2-7	TGTGCCAGCAGCATGGTGGAGTCCTACGAGCAGTACTTC	CASSMVESYEQYF
-	TRBV5-6	TRBD1	TRBJ1-4	TGTGCCAGCAGCTTGGCAGGGACAGCTAATGAAAAACTGTTTTTT	CASSLAGTANEKLFF
-	TRBV27	-	TRBJ1-6	TGTGCCAGCACAGGGATGGGGGATTCACCCCTCCACTTT	CASTGMGDSPLHF
few	TRBV6-4	-	TRBJ2-1	TGTGCCAGCAGTGTTGAACCCCACAATGAGCAGTTCTTC	CASSVEPHNEQFF
-	TRBV10-3	TRBD2	TRBJ2-7	TGTGCCATCAATAGCGGGGGGTCCTACGAGCAGTACTTC	CAINSGGSYEQYF
-	TRBV25-1	TRBD2	TRBJ2-5	TGTGCCAGCGCGGGGACTAGCGGAGAACCGCAAGAGACCCAGTACTTC	CASAGTSGEPQETQYF
few	TRBV19	-	TRBJ1-2	TGTGCCACCACGATTGGGGAGCACTATGGCTACACCTTC	CATTIGEHYGYTF
-	TRBV6-5	-	TRBJ2-7	TGTGCCAGCAGTTACGGGGCAGTTACCTACGAGCAGTACTTC	CASSYGAVTYEQYF
few	TRBV28	-	TRBJ2-1	TGTGCCAGCAGTTTAAACCCAGGGAGCTCCTACAATGAGCAGTTCTTC	CASSLNPGSSYNEQFF
many	TRBV19	TRBD2	TRBJ2-1	TGTGCCAGTAGGCCACTAGCGGGAGTTGGTGAGCAGTTCTTC	CASRPLAGVGEQFF
-	TRBV28	-	TRBJ2-7	TGTGCCAGCAGTTTGGGCGGGTCCTACGAGCAGTACTTC	CASSLGGSYEQYF
-	TRBV19	TRBD2	TRBJ2-1	TGTGCCAGTCTAGCGGGAGCAGGCTACAATGAGCAGTTCTTC	CASLAGAGYNEQFF
few	TRBV19	-	TRBJ1-1	TGTGCCAGCGGGGACGGGGGGTCCACTGAAGCTTTCTTT	CASGDGGSTEAFF
few	TRBV10-2	TRBD1	TRBJ1-2	TGCGCCAGCAGTGACCGGTGGGGACAGCAATCTAACTATGGCTACACCTTC	CASSDRWGQQSNYGYTF
few	TRBV28	-	TRBJ2-5	TGTGCCAGCAGGGCTGTAGGAGCGGATCAAGAGACCCAGTACTTC	CASRAVGADQETQYF
-	TRBV6-1	TRBD1	TRBJ1-4	TGTGCCAGCAGCGAGTGGACAGGGTTCGGTGAAAAACTGTTTTTT	CASSEWTGFGEKLFF
once	TRBV6-1	-	TRBJ1-4	TGTGCCAGCAGTGGATTAGGGGCACGGGATGAAAAACTGTTTTTT	CASSGLGARDEKLFF
-	TRBV11-2	-	TRBJ1-1	TGTGCCAGCAGCTTGGCGGGACCCCTGGGGGGCACTGAAGCTTTCTTT	CASSLAGPLGGTEAFF
-	TRBV28	-	TRBJ2-1	TGTGCCAGCAGTCTTTACGATGAGCAGTTCTTC	CASSLYDEQFF
few	TRBV9	-	TRBJ1-5	TGTGCCAGCAGCGTGACAAAACAGCCTAGCAATCAGCCCCAGCATTTT	CASSVTKQPSNQPQHF
once	TRBV5-4	-	TRBJ1-3	TGTGCCAGCAGCTCGGCGGGACAACACGGAAACACCATATATTTT	CASSSAGQHGNTIYF
-	TRBV5-5	-	TRBJ1-2	TGTGCCAGCAGCCCCACCCCAGGGGCCGGCTACACCTTC	CASSPTPGAGYTF
many	TRBV5-8	TRBD1	TRBJ1-3	TGTGCCAGCAGCTTGGTTGCAGGGGGCTCCCCTGGAAACACCATATATTTT	CASSLVAGGSPGNTIYF
-	TRBV28	TRBD1	TRBJ1-5	TGTGCCAGCAGTATGACAGGGGGAAGCAATCAGCCCCAGCATTTT	CASSMTGGSNQPQHF
-	TRBV28	-	TRBJ2-5	TGTGCCAGCAGCCGGGGGAGGGGGAGGTGTCGAGAGACCCAGTACTTC	CASSRGRGRCRETQYF
-	TRBV6-6	TRBD1	TRBJ1-1	TGTGCCAGCAGTTACTCCGGACAGGGTCCCACTGAAGCTTTCTTT	CASSYSGQGPTEAFF
-	TRBV9	-	TRBJ2-5	TGTGCCAGCAGCGTAGGGGGCCACAGTTTGATACAAGAGACCCAGTACTTC	CASSVGGHSLIQETQYF
-	TRBV27	TRBD2	TRBJ2-7	TGTGCCAGCAGTGGGGAGGGACTAGGACTCTACGAGCAGTACTTC	CASSGEGLGLYEQYF
-	TRBV28	-	TRBJ2-6	TGTGCCAGCAGTTTCCAGGGGAGGGCCAACGTCCTGACTTTC	CASSFQGRANVLTF
-	TRBV6-6	-	TRBJ2-6	TGTGCCAGCAATAAAGGCTCTGGGGCCAACGTCCTGACTTTC	CASNKGSGANVLTF
-	TRBV7-2	-	TRBJ2-7	TGTGCCAGCAGCTTAGGGATAGCCTACGAGCAGTACTTC	CASSLGIAYEQYF
few	TRBV25-1	-	TRBJ2-7	TGTGCCAGCAGTGGCCCCTCGGACGAGCAGTACTTC	CASSGPSDEQYF
-	TRBV7-8	-	TRBJ2-1	TGTGCCAGCAGCTTAGTAGGTGGGGTACCGTTAGGGGAGCAGTTCTTC	CASSLVGGVPLGEQFF
few	TRBV12-2	-	TRBJ2-1	TGTGCAAGCGGGTTCAGCTCCTACAATGAGCAGTTCTTC	CASGFSSYNEQFF
few	TRBV27	-	TRBJ2-5	TGTGCCAGCAGTGACCTTGCGCAGCCCCAAGAGACCCAGTACTTC	CASSDLAQPQETQYF
-	TRBV5-6	-	TRBJ1-2	TGTGCCAGCAGCTTGTTACAGGGTGCTCATGGCTACACCTTC	CASSLLQGAHGYTF
-	TRBV7-6	-	TRBJ2-5	TGTGCCAGCAGCTTGAGCGGCGAGACCCAGTACTTC	CASSLSGETQYF
-	TRBV28	-	TRBJ1-5	TGTGCCAGCCACCTTCCGGGGGTGGGCAATCAGCCCCAGCATTTT	CASHLPGVGNQPQHF
-	TRBV7-9	TRBD1	TRBJ2-3	TGTGCCAGCAGCTTAGTTCAGGGGGCTGTTACAGATACGCAGTATTTT	CASSLVQGAVTDTQYF